This T cell receptor beta chain appears in the sequencing data of a study of blood T cell repertoires in COVID-19 (dated by TCRdb to about 2020). Background for the entire study: Samples covering the acute and convalescent phases of COVID-19 were provided by collaborators in the United States, Italy and Spain. The prospective study material was composed of cDNA or gDNA derived from T cells, B-cell-depleted T cells, or PBMCs. The dataset comprised deeply sampled blood TCRbeta repertoires from subjects exposed to, actively infected with, or recovered from COVID-19. A freely available public database, intended as a resource for researchers studying the immune response to SARS-CoV-2, is where the repertoires were released. The samples were drawn from two sources: the first 160 participants of the ongoing ImmuneRACE study, and 950 to 1,500 subjects contributed by 6 global collaborators. A de-identified subject ID, COVID-19 status, age in years and sex were almost always included in the sample metadata. HLA class I and class II types, where available, came from metadata supplied by the sample provider rather than from assay-based typing.

Comments on this clone: Its cognate antigen has yet to be identified. No much larger clone exists at a distance of one base, and base qualities are not known.

The immunoSEQ Assay, a bias-controlled multiplex PCR, was used to amplify TCRbeta CDR3 regions from genomic DNA. In the original analysis: The number of nucleated cells in each sample was estimated from the amplification of reference gene primers within the assay. Sequence reads were collapsed and filtered to measure the absolute abundance of every unique TCRbeta CDR3 rearrangement. Productive Simpson clonality was computed per sample as the square root of Simpson's diversity index over productive rearrangements. TCRdb limited this immuneACCESS table to in-frame rearrangements with V and J called. A share of clones is missing; checked studies link under half to unresolved V genes, and the rest is unexplained. V and J calls and clone size follow that table, whereas D and trimming were derived from the DNA. Here the sample has under 300,000 clones; around 83% occur a single time. The top ten clonotypes cover around 9.6% of the sample.

The paper as a whole reports these results and caveats: The amount of clinical and demographic metadata varied by source and participant and was provided uncurated.

Collaborating institutions collected whole blood in K2EDTA tubes following their own protocols. For TCRbeta analysis, collaborators shipped samples as frozen whole blood, isolated PBMCs, or DNA extracted from either of those sample types. Material: peripheral blood. The clonotype originates from a woman aged 80 or older with acute or convalescent COVID-19.

The bases are TGTGCCAGCAGCTTAGTAGCGGGGGGGCGGGAGACCCAGTACTTC. This codes for CASSLVAGGRETQYF. The chain is assembled from TRBV7-3 and TRBJ2-5; TRBD2 aligns with 11 central bases. According to the germline V gene, CDR1 reads SGHTA and CDR2 reads FQGTGA. From its cysteine to its phenylalanine, the CDR3 spans 15 amino acids. Only the CDR3 DNA is retained, 45 bases long and in frame from the first base. Here V drops 2 bases and J drops 5 bases, and the junction holds 4 bases not matched to any gene.